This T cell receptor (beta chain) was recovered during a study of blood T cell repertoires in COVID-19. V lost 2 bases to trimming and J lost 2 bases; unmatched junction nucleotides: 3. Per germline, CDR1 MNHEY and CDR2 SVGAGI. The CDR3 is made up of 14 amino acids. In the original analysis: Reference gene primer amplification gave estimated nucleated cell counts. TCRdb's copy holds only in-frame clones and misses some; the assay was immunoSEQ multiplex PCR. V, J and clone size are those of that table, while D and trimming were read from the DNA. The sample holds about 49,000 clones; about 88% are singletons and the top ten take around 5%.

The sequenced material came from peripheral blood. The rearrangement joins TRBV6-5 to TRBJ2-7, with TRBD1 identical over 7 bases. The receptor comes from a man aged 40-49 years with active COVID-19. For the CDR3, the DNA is TGTGCCAGCAGTTACCGCGACAGGGCCTACGAGCAGTACTTC. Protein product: CASSYRDRAYEQYF.